This passage covers 24 T cell receptor beta chains from one sample sequenced in a study of blood T cell repertoires in COVID-19. Here immunoSEQ multiplex PCR was the method, and the copy in TCRdb shows in-frame clones only, minus some. The profile shows about 200,000 clones, 85% to 90% of them singletons. The sequenced material came from peripheral blood. These receptor sequences come from a man between 60 and 70 years old with acute or convalescent COVID-19.

The V call is TRBV5-6, the J call TRBJ1-1; D call uncertain. The length of the CDR3 is 14 residues. From germline, CDR1 is SGHDT and CDR2 YYEEEE. Trimming pared 2 bases from V and 3 bases from J, leaving 11 bases between. CDR3 amino acids: CASSFWTRDTEAFF. CDR3 nucleotide sequence: TGTGCCAGCAGCTTTTGGACTCGGGACACTGAAGCTTTCTTT.

The chain combines TRBV25-1 with TRBJ2-3; 11 nucleotides align to TRBD1. J lost 4 bases, V lost 4 bases, and 10 bases had no gene match. From germline, CDR1 is MGHDK and CDR2 SYGVNS. The CDR3 contains 17 residues. CDR3 DNA: TGTGCCAGCAGTGCCCGGACAGGGGGCGGGAAAGCAGATACGCAGTATTTT. Translation gives CASSARTGGGKADTQYF.

The genes are TRBV9 and TRBJ2-6, with a possible D match to TRBD2 (7 bases). The V end lost 0 bases, the J end lost 4 bases, and 20 bases lay between the germline ends. The germline V gene encodes CDR1 SGDLS and CDR2 YYNGEE. This CDR3 comprises 19 residues. The CDR3 spells CASSVEKGFGGAGANVLTF. CDR3 in DNA: TGTGCCAGCAGCGTAGAGAAAGGTTTTGGGGGGGCGGGGGCCAACGTCCTGACTTTC.

The genes are TRBV11-2 and TRBJ2-5; D call uncertain. The V end was cut by 5 bases, the J end by 4 bases, with 14 bases between. The germline V gene has CDR1 SGHAT and CDR2 FQNNGV. The CDR3 runs 14 residues. DNA for the CDR3: TGTGCCAGCAGCCAAGCCGGGTTTTTAGAGACCCAGTACTTC. Its protein is CASSQAGFLETQYF.

This clone is a singleton in its sample. The V gene is TRBV6-5, the J gene TRBJ1-6; possible D gene TRBD1, 6 bases. Germline CDR1 reads MNHEY; CDR2 reads SVGAGI. This CDR3 contains 16 residues. The V end lost 0 bases, the J end lost 6 bases, and 12 bases lay between the germline ends. CDR3 amino acids: CASSYSSRGSNSPLHF. The DNA of the CDR3 is TGTGCCAGCAGTTACTCGAGCAGGGGATCTAATTCACCCCTCCACTTT.

This chain joins TRBV30 and TRBJ1-4; possibly TRBD1 for D (6 bases). The CDR3 is 14 amino acids. Germline V gene sequence: CDR1 GTSNPN, CDR2 SVGIG (reference sequence). Trimming shortened V by 4 bases and J by 5 bases, and 14 bases separated the two germline ends. CDR3 sequence reads: CAWTPGHPNEKLFF. Here the CDR3 DNA reads TGTGCCTGGACTCCGGGACACCCGAATGAAAAACTGTTTTTT.

The chain recombines TRBV4-1 with TRBJ2-2; D uncertain. V was trimmed by 0 bases and J by 2 bases, leaving 4 bases between them. Per the germline V gene, CDR1 is MGHRA and CDR2 is YSYEKL. The CDR3 is 14 amino acids. The CDR3 here is CASSQDINTGELFF. The CDR3 coding sequence is TGCGCCAGCAGCCAAGACATCAACACCGGGGAGCTGTTTTTT.

The chain joins TRBV2 to TRBJ1-4; 7 nucleotides line up with TRBD1. The CDR3 has 15 residues. The germline V gene has CDR1 SNHLY and CDR2 FYNNEI. V lost 2 bases and J lost 8; bases outside the gene matches: 8. The chain's CDR3 is CASSEPRGLEEKLFF. The CDR3 DNA sequence: TGTGCCAGCAGTGAACCTAGGGGGCTTGAAGAAAAACTGTTTTTT. Variable domain in full (rest from reference TRBV2 and TRBJ1-4): EPEVTQTPSHQVTQMGQEVILRCVPISNHLYFYWYRQILGQKVEFLVSFYNNEISEKSEIFDDQFSVERPDGSNFTLKIRSTKLEDSAMYFCASSEPRGLEEKLFFGSGTQLSVL.

The chain joins TRBV2 to TRBJ2-3; 9 bases line up with TRBD2. The CDR3 runs to 16 residues. Trimming at V came to 6 bases and at J to 3 bases, leaving 10 bases not matched to a gene. Per germline, CDR1 SNHLY and CDR2 FYNNEI. CDR3 in amino acids: CASSRLAGGWTDTQYF. The CDR3 DNA sequence: TGTGCCAGCAGCCGCTTGGCGGGGGGGTGGACAGATACGCAGTATTTT.

This chain uses TRBV11-1 with TRBJ1-2, with 7 positions matching TRBD1. The CDR3 consists of 14 residues. Germline assignment: CDR1 SGHAT and CDR2 FQDESV (reference sequence). Trimming at V came to 5 bases and at J to 4 bases, leaving 7 bases not matched to a gene. CDR3 in amino acids: CASSTDRDGYGYTF. The DNA for the CDR3 is TGTGCCAGCAGCACTGACAGGGATGGCTATGGCTACACCTTC.

V is TRBV4-1 and J is TRBJ1-1; 8 bases are a match to TRBD1. This CDR3 has 15 amino acids. Trimming cost V 3 bases and J 2 bases; bases outside gene matches: 5. The V gene's germline CDR1 is MGHRA and CDR2 YSYEKL. CDR3 sequence: CASSHATGVNTEAFF. The CDR3 nucleotides read TGCGCCAGCAGCCACGCGACAGGGGTCAACACTGAAGCTTTCTTT.

V and J are TRBV5-8 and TRBJ1-6, with 7 nucleotides matching TRBD1. J gave up 9 bases and V 2 bases, and 5 bases lay outside the gene matches. This CDR3 contains 14 residues. Germline V gives CDR1 SGHTS, CDR2 YDEGEE. The CDR3 reads CASSFRQGGSPLHF. In DNA, the CDR3 is TGTGCCAGCAGCTTTCGACAGGGAGGTTCACCCCTCCACTTT.

This chain joins TRBV7-2 and TRBJ1-3; D gene uncertain. This CDR3 spans 13 amino acids. Per germline, CDR1 SGHTA and CDR2 FQGNSA. V was shortened by 1 base and J by 8 bases, with 9 bases between the two germline ends. The CDR3 DNA sequence: TGTGCCAGCAGCTTAGGGCCCGGAGACACCATATATTTT. Its translation is CASSLGPGDTIYF.

This chain uses TRBV6-2 or TRBV6-3 with TRBJ2-7; no firm D call. The V gene's germline CDR1 is MNHEY and CDR2 SVGEGT. The length of the CDR3 is 11 residues. Trimming removed 5 bases from V and 4 bases from J, with 6 bases in between. CDR3 in amino acids: CASSLNYEQYF. The DNA for the CDR3 is TGTGCCAGCAGTCTTAATTACGAGCAGTACTTC.

The chain couples TRBV6-2 or TRBV6-3 to TRBJ1-5; D remains ambiguous. V was trimmed by 2 bases and J by 3 bases, leaving 8 bases between them. This CDR3 region has 14 residues. Per germline, CDR1 MNHEY and CDR2 SVGEGT. The CDR3 sequence: CASSYATNNQPQHF. The CDR3 DNA reads TGTGCCAGCAGTTACGCGACAAACAATCAGCCCCAGCATTTT.

This chain links TRBV28 with TRBJ1-2; D call uncertain. Germline CDR1 is MDHEN and CDR2 is SYDVKM. This CDR3 contains 11 residues. Trimming took 6 bases from V and 6 from J, leaving 8 bases between them. CDR3 nucleotides: TGTGCCAGCAGCCCTACCAATGGCTACACCTTC. Its translation: CASSPTNGYTF.

The chain employs TRBV4-1 and TRBJ2-7; 10 bases line up with TRBD1. V lost 1 base and J lost 3; bases outside the gene matches: 6. From germline, CDR1 is MGHRA and CDR2 YSYEKL. The CDR3 covers 16 residues. CDR3 nucleotides: TGCGCCAGCAGCCAAGTCGGGACAGGGGTAATCTACGAGCAGTACTTC. Translated: CASSQVGTGVIYEQYF.

This clone was detected ten times or more. The rearrangement links TRBV5-1 to TRBJ2-7; 9 bases match TRBD1. Germline assignment: CDR1 SGHRS and CDR2 YFSETQ. The V and J ends lost 4 bases and 6 bases, in that order; junction bases with no gene match: 14. This CDR3 is 16 amino acids long. As DNA, the CDR3 is TGCGCCAGCAGCGCAATCCCCGGGACAGGGATCTCCGAGCAGTACTTC. It codes for CASSAIPGTGISEQYF.

V gene TRBV25-1 combines with J gene TRBJ1-5, with 7 bases fitting TRBD1. The CDR3 extends over 16 amino acids. V shed 5 bases, J shed 2 bases, and the junction held 9 bases outside the gene matches. Germline V CDR1 and CDR2: MGHDK, SYGVNS. In nucleotides, the CDR3 is TGTGCCAGCAGTTCACGCTCCGGGACAGGCAATCAGCCCCAGCATTTT. This encodes CASSSRSGTGNQPQHF.

Notes on this clone: The sample has other DNA sequences that encode this CDR3 too. The V gene is TRBV19, the J gene TRBJ1-2; D remains unclear. CDR1 LNHDA and CDR2 SQIVND come from the germline V gene (reference sequence). V was trimmed by 3 bases and J by 4 bases, leaving 6 bases between them. The CDR3 is made up of 12 amino acids. The CDR3 coding sequence is TGTGCCAGTAGTATCTCGGTCTATGGCTACACCTTC. Protein sequence: CASSISVYGYTF.

Of note for this clone: At one end the junction does not follow the germline gene, possibly because of a read error. J is TRBJ2-1 and V is TRBV11-2; 9 bases are shared with TRBD1. The germline CDR1 and CDR2 sequences are SGHAT and FQNNGV. The CDR3 is 17 amino acids. Here the CDR3 DNA reads TGTGCCAGCAGCTTGGGACCGGGACAGGGCTCCAACAATGAGCAGTTCTTC. Its translation: CASSLGPGQGSNNEQFF.

The chain uses TRBV28 and TRBJ2-1; the match to TRBD2 covers 7 bases. Germline-derived CDR1 and CDR2 are MDHEN and SYDVKM. Germline trimming cut 6 bases from V and 2 bases from J; bases unmatched to any gene: 10. The length of the CDR3 is 16 residues. The CDR3 reads CASSPPGRITYNEQFF. The DNA of the CDR3 is TGTGCCAGCAGCCCGCCCGGGAGGATCACCTACAATGAGCAGTTCTTC.

The J gene is TRBJ1-3, the V gene TRBV6-5; the D gene is possibly TRBD1 (6 bases). V lost 2 bases, J lost 4 bases, and 12 bases lay in between. Germline V gene lookup returns CDR1 MNHEY and CDR2 SVGAGI. CDR3 size: 15 residues. This chain's CDR3 is CASSYDRFVGNTIYF. The CDR3 DNA follows: TGTGCCAGCAGTTACGACAGGTTTGTCGGAAACACCATATATTTT.

This sequence joins TRBV5-1 and TRBJ2-3; 11 bases line up with TRBD2. The germline gives CDR1 SGHRS, CDR2 YFSETQ. There are 16 residues in the CDR3. Trimming removed 1 base from V and 8 bases from J; junction bases left unmatched: 9. Written as DNA, the CDR3 is TGCGCCAGCAGCTTGCCTCTAGCGGGGGGATATAGTACGCAGTATTTT. Translation gives CASSLPLAGGYSTQYF.